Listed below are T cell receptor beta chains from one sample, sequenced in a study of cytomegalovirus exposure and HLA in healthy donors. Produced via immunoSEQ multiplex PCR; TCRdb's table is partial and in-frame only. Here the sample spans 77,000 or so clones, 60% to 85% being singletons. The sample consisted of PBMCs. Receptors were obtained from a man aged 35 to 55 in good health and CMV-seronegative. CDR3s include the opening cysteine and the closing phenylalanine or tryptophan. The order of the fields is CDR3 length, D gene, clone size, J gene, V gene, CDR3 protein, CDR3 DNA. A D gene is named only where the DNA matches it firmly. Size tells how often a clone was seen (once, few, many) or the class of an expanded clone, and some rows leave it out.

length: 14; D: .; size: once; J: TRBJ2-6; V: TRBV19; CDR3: CASSAESGANVLTF; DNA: TGTGCCAGTAGTGCGGAGTCTGGGGCCAACGTCCTGACTTTC
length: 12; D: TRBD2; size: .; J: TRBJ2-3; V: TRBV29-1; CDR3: CSGGGDTDTQYF; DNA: TGCAGCGGTGGGGGGGACACAGATACGCAGTATTTT
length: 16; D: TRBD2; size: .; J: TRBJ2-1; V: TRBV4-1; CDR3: CASSRIAGTPYNEQFF; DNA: TGCGCCAGCAGCCGGATAGCGGGAACCCCCTACAATGAGCAGTTCTTC
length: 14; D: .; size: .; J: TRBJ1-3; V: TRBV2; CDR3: CARDRQVSGNTIYF; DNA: TGTGCCAGAGACCGACAGGTCTCTGGAAACACCATATATTTT
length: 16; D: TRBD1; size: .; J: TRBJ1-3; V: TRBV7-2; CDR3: CASSDHGDSSGNTIYF; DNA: TGTGCCAGCAGCGACCACGGGGACAGCTCTGGAAACACCATATATTTT
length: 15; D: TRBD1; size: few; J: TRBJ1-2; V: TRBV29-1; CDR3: CSVEDSGGPNYGYTF; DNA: TGCAGCGTTGAAGACTCAGGGGGTCCTAACTATGGCTACACCTTC
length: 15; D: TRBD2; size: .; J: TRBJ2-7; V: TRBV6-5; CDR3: CASSKQAGGSYEQYF; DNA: TGTGCCAGCAGTAAACAAGCGGGAGGCTCCTACGAGCAGTACTTC
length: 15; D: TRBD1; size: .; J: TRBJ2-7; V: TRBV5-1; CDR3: CASSLGTGGTNEQYF; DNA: TGCGCCAGCAGCTTGGGCACAGGGGGCACTAACGAGCAGTACTTC
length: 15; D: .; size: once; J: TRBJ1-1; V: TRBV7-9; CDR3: CASSLKGHPKTEAFF; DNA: TGTGCCAGCAGCTTGAAGGGACACCCGAAGACTGAAGCTTTCTTT
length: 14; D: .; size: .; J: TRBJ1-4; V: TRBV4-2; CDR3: CASSPRGGSEKLFF; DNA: TGTGCCAGCAGTCCCAGGGGAGGGAGTGAAAAACTGTTTTTT